This T cell receptor beta chain was identified during a study of blood T cell repertoires in COVID-19. About the study: From the United States, Italy and Spain came samples of acute and convalescent COVID-19.

The CDR3 is 16 amino acids. The germline gives CDR1 LGHDT, CDR2 YNNKEL (reference sequence). The V and J ends lost 2 bases and 3 bases, in that order; junction bases with no gene match: 7. Recruited during active infection, patients (from Seattle) were subsequently followed longitudinally. In the original workflow: The assay estimated nucleated cells by amplifying reference gene primers. Sequencing used immunoSEQ multiplex PCR; TCRdb keeps in-frame clones, though not all of them. Clonal size and the V and J genes are those of that table, whereas D and trimming came from the DNA. Of roughly 440,000 clones detected, around 88% appear once; the ten largest clones hold roughly an eighth.

Sequenced: peripheral blood. This chain connects TRBV3-1 (or the pseudogene TRBV3-2) to TRBJ1-3, with 7 positions matching TRBD1. The TCR originated in a woman between 50 and 59 years old with COVID-19, enrolled during active disease. DNA for the CDR3: TGTGCCAGCAGCCAAAATACAGGGGCAGGTGGAAACACCATATATTTT. This encodes CASSQNTGAGGNTIYF.